This T cell receptor beta chain originates from a study of T cell responses to AZD1222 COVID-19 vaccine. Study-level findings and limits: Baseline seropositivity characterized only six AZD1222 recipients. Spike was spanned by vaccine-associated CD4 TCRs, which were dominant at 160-218 and 743-854. Increased Spike-specific TCR breadth and depth were observed after two AZD1222 doses. Clonal diversity may have been underestimated in mostly white British donors.

This table comes from immunoSEQ multiplex PCR, and its TCRdb copy is limited to in-frame clones, with some not included. The sample shows over 50,000 clones, roughly four fifths of them seen only once. This CDR3 contains 16 residues. CDR1 and CDR2 from the germline V gene are MGHRA and YSYEKL. Between the trimmed V and J ends, which lost 3 bases and 1 base, there was a span of 15 bases. For this clone: Its antigen is unknown.

Source: peripheral blood, taken 28 days after the second AZD1222 dose. The chain uses TRBV4-1 and TRBJ1-1; D not certain. The clonotype originates from an adult who received the AZD1222 COVID-19 vaccine. In DNA form, the CDR3 reads TGCGCCAGCAGCCAGGGCTTTGAAACATCGAACACTGAAGCTTTCTTT. This codes for CASSQGFETSNTEAFF.